One and the same sample provided the 18 T cell receptor beta chains below, sequenced in a study of CXCR3-negative and CXCR3-positive naive CD8 T cells. No cognate antigen is known for these TCRs. Study observations and caveats: Hydrophobicity of TRB CDR3s was greater in CXCR3-positive naive cells than in CXCR3-negative naive cells.

UMI labels and 5' RACE were used to prepare the TRB cDNA libraries. Following a re-call of the 5' RACE reads, TCRdb has one entry per CDR3 protein and lacks DNA. Its table lists tens of thousands of distinct CDR3 sequences. Sequenced material: naive CXCR3+ CD8+ T cells from blood. Subset in this sample: CD45RO-CCR7+CD27+CD95- naive CD8+ T cells expressing CXCR3 (TNR3+). Every receptor here comes from a human donor in good health. Some clones in this sample may be carry-over from other donors' samples.

V gene TRBV7-9 combines with J gene TRBJ1-2; TCRdb gives TRBD1 as the D gene, but with no DNA this cannot be confirmed. The CDR3 totals 13 residues. CDR1 is SEHNR, CDR2 FQNEAQ, per germline (reference sequence). The CDR3 region is CASSSDSNYGYTF.

This clonotype is deemed medium-sized by its frequency. The gene calls are TRBV5-1 and TRBJ1-1. The germline gives CDR1 SGHRS, CDR2 YFSETQ. The CDR3 has 11 residues. CDR3 residues: CASSLGTEAFF.

The V call is TRBV24-1, the J call TRBJ2-2. Germline CDR1 KGHDR, CDR2 SFDVKD. The CDR3 is 14 residues long. The CDR3 sequence is CATRSGLTTGELFF.

This rearrangement joins TRBV27 to TRBJ2-5; TCRdb lists TRBD2, though no DNA is available to test this call. CDR3 size: 14 residues. Germline CDR1 reads MNHEY; CDR2 reads SMNVEV (reference sequence). This CDR3 reads CASAYSGETETQYF.

The CDR3 loop reads CASSHLGQSSYNEQFF. The chain carries TRBV14 and TRBJ2-1; no DNA is available, so the TRBD1 call from TCRdb remains unchecked. Germline CDR1 SGHDN, CDR2 FVKESK. CDR3 length: 16 amino acids.

The V call is TRBV15, the J call TRBJ1-1. Germline V gives CDR1 LNHNV, CDR2 YYDKDF (reference sequence). This CDR3 spans 14 amino acids. The CDR3 loop is CATLDPGAEGMAFF.

The chain recombines TRBV28 with TRBJ2-7; TCRdb lists TRBD1, though no DNA is available to test this call. From germline, CDR1 is MDHEN and CDR2 SYDVKM. The CDR3 is 13 residues long. The CDR3 is CASNLTGDDEQYF.

The chain links TRBV6-4 to TRBJ2-2. The CDR3 length is 13 residues. Germline loops: CDR1 MRHNA, CDR2 SNTAGT. The CDR3: CASMESNTGELFF.

This chain links TRBV6-6 with TRBJ2-1; the TCRdb D gene call, TRBD1, has no DNA to confirm it. The CDR3 sequence is 14 residues long. Per the germline V gene, CDR1 is MNHNY and CDR2 is SVGAGI (reference sequence). CDR3 in amino acids: CASSSEDRLNEQFF.

The V gene is TRBV7-9, the J gene TRBJ2-5. CDR3 length: 13 residues. Germline V lookup: CDR1 SEHNR, CDR2 FQNEAQ (reference sequence). CDR3 region: CASSPSEQETQYF. Full variable domain (missing parts from reference TRBV7-9 and TRBJ2-5): DTGVSQNPRHKITKRGQNVTFRCDPISEHNRLYWYRQTLGQGPEFLTYFQNEAQLEKSRLLSDRFSAERPKGSFSTLEIQRTEQGDSAMYLCASSPSEQETQYFGPGTRLLVL.

The gene calls are TRBV29-1 and TRBJ2-5. CDR1 SQVTM and CDR2 ANQGSEA come from the germline V gene. The CDR3 has 12 residues. CDR3 protein: CSVEGLGETQYF. Looking up the rest from reference TRBV29-1 and TRBJ2-5 gives the full variable domain: SAVISQKPSRDICQRGTSLTIQCQVDSQVTMMFWYRQQPGQSLTLIATANQGSEATYESGFVIDKFPISRPNLTFSTLTVSNMSPEDSSIYLCSVEGLGETQYFGPGTRLLVL.

This clonotype is called medium-sized (0.01 to 0.1%) based on its frequency. This rearrangement joins TRBV19 to TRBJ1-5; the D call of TRBD1 rests on TCRdb alone, since no DNA is present to check it. The CDR3 has 14 amino acids. CDR1 LNHDA and CDR2 SQIVND come from the germline V gene (reference sequence). The CDR3 protein is CATSLGQRQQPQHF.

The chain has TRBV29-1 and TRBJ2-1; TCRdb's assignment of TRBD2 cannot be checked, as there is no DNA. CDR3 length: 17 residues. The V gene's germline CDR1 is SQVTM and CDR2 ANQGSEA. The chain's CDR3 is CSAEGREGRSSYNEQFF.

The rearrangement links TRBV6-5 to TRBJ2-3; the D call of TRBD1 rests on TCRdb alone, since no DNA is present to check it. The CDR3 is 16 residues long. Germline loops: CDR1 MNHEY, CDR2 SVGAGI. The CDR3 region is CASPGLGWDDTDTQYF.

This sequence joins TRBV11-2 and TRBJ2-1; TCRdb's D call, TRBD2, is unchecked because there is no DNA. Germline V gene lookup returns CDR1 SGHAT and CDR2 FQNNGV. The CDR3 consists of 16 residues. The CDR3: CASSPRLAGGYNEQFF.

The chain recombines TRBV12-3 or TRBV12-4 with TRBJ2-5; without DNA, the TCRdb call of TRBD2 cannot be checked. The CDR3 has 13 amino acids. The CDR3 region is CASTGLVQETQYF.

This sequence joins TRBV5-1 and TRBJ2-1; the TCRdb call, TRBD1, lacks DNA for checking. Germline V gene data show CDR1 as SGHRS and CDR2 as YFSETQ. The CDR3 covers 12 residues. CDR3 in amino acids: CASGPLWNEQFF.

The rearrangement joins TRBV7-9 to TRBJ2-7; checking the TCRdb D call of TRBD1 is not possible without DNA. This CDR3 has 13 residues. Germline lookup yields CDR1 SEHNR and CDR2 FQNEAQ (reference sequence). CDR3 sequence: CASSPPDRVDQYF.